The table lists the clone carrying this T cell receptor (beta chain) with a count of one. The data are from a study of blood T cell repertoires in COVID-19. Looking at the study overall: Samples came from the United States, Italy and Spain, spanning acute and convalescent COVID-19. PBMCs, B-cell-depleted T cells, or T cells provided the cDNA or gDNA that made up the material.

This CDR3 is 16 amino acids long. Trimming left V 4 bases short and J 4 bases short, with 19 bases between. The germline CDR1 and CDR2 sequences are SGHRS and YFSETQ. How the authors handled the data: By means of reference gene primer amplification, nucleated cell counts were estimated. Profiling relied on immunoSEQ multiplex PCR, and the TCRdb table lists in-frame clones only, not all of them. V and J calls and clone size are copied from that table; D and trimming were computed from the DNA. Of roughly 100,000 clones detected, roughly 80% appear once; the ten largest clones hold 3% to 4%. This chain links TRBV5-1 with TRBJ2-3; tentative D call: TRBD1 (5 bases). The TCR sequence derives from a woman at least 80 years old with active or convalescent COVID-19. Input material: peripheral blood. The CDR3 loop reads CASSLPQGHVADTQYF. DNA of the CDR3: TGCGCCAGCAGCCTGCCCCAGGGCCACGTCGCAGATACGCAGTATTTT.